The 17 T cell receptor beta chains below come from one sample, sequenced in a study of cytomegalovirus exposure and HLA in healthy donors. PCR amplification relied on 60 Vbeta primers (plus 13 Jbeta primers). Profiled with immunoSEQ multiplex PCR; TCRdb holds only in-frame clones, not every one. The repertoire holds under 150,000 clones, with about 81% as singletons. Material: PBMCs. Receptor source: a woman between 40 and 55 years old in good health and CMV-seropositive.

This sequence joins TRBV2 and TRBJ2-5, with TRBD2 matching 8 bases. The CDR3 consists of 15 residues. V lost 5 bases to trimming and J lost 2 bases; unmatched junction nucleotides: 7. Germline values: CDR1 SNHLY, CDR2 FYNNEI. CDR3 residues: CASSPTSGGQETQYF. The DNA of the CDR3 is TGTGCCAGCAGTCCTACTAGCGGAGGTCAAGAGACCCAGTACTTC.

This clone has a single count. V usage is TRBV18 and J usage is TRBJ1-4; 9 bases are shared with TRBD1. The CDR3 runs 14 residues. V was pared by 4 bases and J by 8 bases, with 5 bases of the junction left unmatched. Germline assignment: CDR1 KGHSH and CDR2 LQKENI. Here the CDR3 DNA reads TGTGCCAGCTCACTTGGGACAGGGAAAGAAAAACTGTTTTTT. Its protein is CASSLGTGKEKLFF. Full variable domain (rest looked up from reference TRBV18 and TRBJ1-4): NAGVMQNPRHLVRRRGQEARLRCSPMKGHSHVYWYRQLPEEGLKFMVYLQKENIIDESGMPKERFSAEFPKEGPSILRIQQVVRGDSAAYFCASSLGTGKEKLFFGSGTQLSVL.

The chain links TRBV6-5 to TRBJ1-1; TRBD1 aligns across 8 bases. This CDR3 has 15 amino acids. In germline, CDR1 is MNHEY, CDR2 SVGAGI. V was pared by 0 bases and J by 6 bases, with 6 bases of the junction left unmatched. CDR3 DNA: TGTGCCAGCAGTTACTCGCCAGGGGGCTTATCTGAAGCTTTCTTT. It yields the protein CASSYSPGGLSEAFF.

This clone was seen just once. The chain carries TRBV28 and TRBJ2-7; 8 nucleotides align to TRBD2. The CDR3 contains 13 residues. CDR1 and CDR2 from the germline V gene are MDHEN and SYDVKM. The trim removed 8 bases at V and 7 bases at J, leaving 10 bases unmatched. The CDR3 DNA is TGTGCCAGCGTCCGGGGGGGTATTGGGGAGCAGTACTTC. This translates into CASVRGGIGEQYF.

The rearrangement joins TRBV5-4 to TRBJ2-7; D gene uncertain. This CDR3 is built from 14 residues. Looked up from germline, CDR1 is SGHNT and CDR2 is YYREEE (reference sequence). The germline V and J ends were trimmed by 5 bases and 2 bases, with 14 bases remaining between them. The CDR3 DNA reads TGTGCCAGCAGGCAGTCTTCTAGGCCCTACGAGCAGTACTTC. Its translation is CASRQSSRPYEQYF.

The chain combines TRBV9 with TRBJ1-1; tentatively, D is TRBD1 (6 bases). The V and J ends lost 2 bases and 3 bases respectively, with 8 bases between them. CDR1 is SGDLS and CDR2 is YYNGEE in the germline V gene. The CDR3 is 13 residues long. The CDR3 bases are TGTGCCAGCAGCGTTGGGGGCGACACTGAAGCTTTCTTT. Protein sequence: CASSVGGDTEAFF.

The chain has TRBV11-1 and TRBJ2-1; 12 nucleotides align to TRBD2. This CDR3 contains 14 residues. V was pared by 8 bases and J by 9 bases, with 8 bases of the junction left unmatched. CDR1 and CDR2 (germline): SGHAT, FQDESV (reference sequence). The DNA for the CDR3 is TGTGCCAGCCACGGACTAGCGGGAACCGGTGAGCAGTTCTTC. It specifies CASHGLAGTGEQFF.

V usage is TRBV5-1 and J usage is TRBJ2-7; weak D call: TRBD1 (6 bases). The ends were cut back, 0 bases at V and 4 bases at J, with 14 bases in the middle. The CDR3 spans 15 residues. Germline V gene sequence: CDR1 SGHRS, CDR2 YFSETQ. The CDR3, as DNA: TGCGCCAGCAGCTTGGTTCCAGGGGCTGATTACGAGCAGTACTTC. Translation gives CASSLVPGADYEQYF.

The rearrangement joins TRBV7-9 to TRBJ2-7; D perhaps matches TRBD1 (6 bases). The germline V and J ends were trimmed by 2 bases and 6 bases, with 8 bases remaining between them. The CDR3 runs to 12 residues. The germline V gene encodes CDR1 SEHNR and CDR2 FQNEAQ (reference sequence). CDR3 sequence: CASSLLGGEQYF. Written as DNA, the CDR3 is TGTGCCAGCAGCTTATTAGGGGGCGAGCAGTACTTC.

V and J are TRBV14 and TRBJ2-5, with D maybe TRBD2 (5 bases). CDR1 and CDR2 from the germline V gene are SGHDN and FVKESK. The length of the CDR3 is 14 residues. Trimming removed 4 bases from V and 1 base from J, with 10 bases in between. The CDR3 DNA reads TGTGCCAGCAGCCGGACTGACGGCCAAGAGACCCAGTACTTC. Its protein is CASSRTDGQETQYF.

CDR3 region: CASSDVTGAGGEQYF. For the CDR3, the DNA is TGTGCCAGCAGTGACGTCACAGGGGCCGGAGGCGAGCAGTACTTC. The chain couples TRBV6-1 to TRBJ2-7; 7 bases line up with TRBD1. Germline-derived CDR1 and CDR2 are MNHNS and SASEGT. CDR3 length equals 15 residues. The J segment lost 6 bases and the V segment lost 3 bases, leaving 11 bases of the junction unmatched.

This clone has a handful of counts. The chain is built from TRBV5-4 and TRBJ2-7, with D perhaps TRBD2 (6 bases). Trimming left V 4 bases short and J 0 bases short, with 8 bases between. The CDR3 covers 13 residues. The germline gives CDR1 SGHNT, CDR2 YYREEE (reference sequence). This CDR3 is CASSPGDSYEQYF. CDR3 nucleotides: TGTGCCAGCAGCCCGGGGGACTCCTACGAGCAGTACTTC.

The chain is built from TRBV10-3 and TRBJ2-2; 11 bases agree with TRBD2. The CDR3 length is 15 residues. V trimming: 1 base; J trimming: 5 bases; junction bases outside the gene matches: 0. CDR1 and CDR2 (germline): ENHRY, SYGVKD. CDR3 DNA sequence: TGTGCCATCAGTGAGTGGACTAGCGGGACCGGGGAGCTGTTTTTT. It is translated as CAISEWTSGTGELFF.

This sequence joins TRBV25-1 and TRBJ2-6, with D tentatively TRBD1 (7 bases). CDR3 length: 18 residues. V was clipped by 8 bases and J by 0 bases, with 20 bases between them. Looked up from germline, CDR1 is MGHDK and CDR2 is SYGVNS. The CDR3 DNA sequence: TGTGCCAGCGGGGAGACAGGGACTTTTGGCTCTGGGGCCAACGTCCTGACTTTC. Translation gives CASGETGTFGSGANVLTF.

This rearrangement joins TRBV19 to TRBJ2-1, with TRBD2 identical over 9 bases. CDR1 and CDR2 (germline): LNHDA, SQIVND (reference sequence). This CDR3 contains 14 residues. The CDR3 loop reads CVRRGRDPNNEQFF. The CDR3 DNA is TGTGTCAGGCGCGGGAGGGATCCCAACAATGAGCAGTTCTTC.

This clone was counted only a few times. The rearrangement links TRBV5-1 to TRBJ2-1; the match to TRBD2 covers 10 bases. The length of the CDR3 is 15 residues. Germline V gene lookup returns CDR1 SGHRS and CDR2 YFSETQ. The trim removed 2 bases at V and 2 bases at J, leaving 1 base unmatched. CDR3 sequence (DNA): TGCGCCAGCAGCTTTGGACTAGCGGCCTACAATGAGCAGTTCTTC. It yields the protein CASSFGLAAYNEQFF.

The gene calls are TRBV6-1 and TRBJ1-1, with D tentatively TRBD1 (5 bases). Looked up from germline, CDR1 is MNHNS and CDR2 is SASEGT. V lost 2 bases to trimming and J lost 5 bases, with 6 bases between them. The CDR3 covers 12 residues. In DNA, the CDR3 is TGTGCCAGCAGTGAACGGGGGACTGAAGCTTTCTTT. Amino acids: CASSERGTEAFF.